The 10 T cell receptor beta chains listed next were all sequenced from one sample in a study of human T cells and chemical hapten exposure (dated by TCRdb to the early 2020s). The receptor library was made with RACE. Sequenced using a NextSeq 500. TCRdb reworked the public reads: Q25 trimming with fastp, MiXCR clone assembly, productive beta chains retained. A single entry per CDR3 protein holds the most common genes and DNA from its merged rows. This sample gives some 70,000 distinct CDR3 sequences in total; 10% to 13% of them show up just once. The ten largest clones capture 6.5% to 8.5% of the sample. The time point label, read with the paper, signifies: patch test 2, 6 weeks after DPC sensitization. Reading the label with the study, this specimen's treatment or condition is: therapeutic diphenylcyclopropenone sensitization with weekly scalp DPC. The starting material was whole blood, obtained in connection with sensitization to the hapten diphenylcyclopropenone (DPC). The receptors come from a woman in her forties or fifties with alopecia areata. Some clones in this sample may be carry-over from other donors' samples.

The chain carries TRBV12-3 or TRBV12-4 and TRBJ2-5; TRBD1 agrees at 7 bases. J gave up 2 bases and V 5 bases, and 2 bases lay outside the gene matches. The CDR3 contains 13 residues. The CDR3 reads CASSPGQQETQYF. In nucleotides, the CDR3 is TGTGCCAGCAGTCCGGGACAGCAAGAGACCCAGTACTTC.

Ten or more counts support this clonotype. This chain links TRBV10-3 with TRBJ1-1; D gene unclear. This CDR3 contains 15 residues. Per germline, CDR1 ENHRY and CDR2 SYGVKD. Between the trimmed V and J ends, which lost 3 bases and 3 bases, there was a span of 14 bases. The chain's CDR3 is CAISEVYRVDTEAFF. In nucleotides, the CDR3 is TGTGCCATCAGTGAAGTTTATAGGGTTGACACTGAAGCTTTCTTT.

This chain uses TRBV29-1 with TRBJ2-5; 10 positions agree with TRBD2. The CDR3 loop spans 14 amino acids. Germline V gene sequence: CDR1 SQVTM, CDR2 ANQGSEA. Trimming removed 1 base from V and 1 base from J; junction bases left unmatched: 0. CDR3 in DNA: TGCAGCGTTGAAGGGACTAGCGGCCAAGAGACCCAGTACTTC. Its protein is CSVEGTSGQETQYF.

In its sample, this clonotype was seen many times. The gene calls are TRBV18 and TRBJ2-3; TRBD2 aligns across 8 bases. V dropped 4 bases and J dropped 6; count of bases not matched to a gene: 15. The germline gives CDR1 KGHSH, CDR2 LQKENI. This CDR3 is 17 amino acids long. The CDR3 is CASSQAGTRVRPDTQYF. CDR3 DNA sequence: TGTGCCAGCTCACAAGCCGGGACTAGGGTCCGGCCGGATACGCAGTATTTT. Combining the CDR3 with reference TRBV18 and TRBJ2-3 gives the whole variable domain NAGVMQNPRHLVRRRGQEARLRCSPMKGHSHVYWYRQLPEEGLKFMVYLQKENIIDESGMPKERFSAEFPKEGPSILRIQQVVRGDSAAYFCASSQAGTRVRPDTQYFGPGTRLTVL.

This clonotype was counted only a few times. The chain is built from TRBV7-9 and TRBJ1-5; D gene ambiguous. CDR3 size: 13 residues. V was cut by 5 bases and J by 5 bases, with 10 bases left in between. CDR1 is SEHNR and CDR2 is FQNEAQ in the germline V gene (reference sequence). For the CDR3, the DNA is TGTGCCAGCAGCCAGGACGGCCATCAGCCCCAGCATTTT. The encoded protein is CASSQDGHQPQHF.

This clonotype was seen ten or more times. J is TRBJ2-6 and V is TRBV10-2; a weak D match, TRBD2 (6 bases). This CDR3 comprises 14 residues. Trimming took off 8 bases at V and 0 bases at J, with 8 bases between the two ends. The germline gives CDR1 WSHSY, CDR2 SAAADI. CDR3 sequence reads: CASRGTSGANVLTF. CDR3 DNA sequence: TGCGCCAGCCGGGGGACCTCTGGGGCCAACGTCCTGACTTTC.

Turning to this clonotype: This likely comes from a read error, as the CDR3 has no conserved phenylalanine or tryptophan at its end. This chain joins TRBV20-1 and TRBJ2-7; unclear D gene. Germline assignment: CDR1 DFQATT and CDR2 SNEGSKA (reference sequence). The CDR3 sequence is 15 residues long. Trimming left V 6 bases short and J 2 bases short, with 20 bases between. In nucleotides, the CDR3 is TGCAGTGCACAAGCGATGCAGCTTCGAACCTACGAGCAGTACTTA. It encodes CSAQAMQLRTYEQYL.

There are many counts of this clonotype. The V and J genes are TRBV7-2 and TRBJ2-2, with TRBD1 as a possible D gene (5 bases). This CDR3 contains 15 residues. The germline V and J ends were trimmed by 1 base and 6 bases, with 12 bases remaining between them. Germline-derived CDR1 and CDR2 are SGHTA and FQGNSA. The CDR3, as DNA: TGTGCCAGCAGCTTAGTCATGACAGCTGCCGGGGAGCTGTTTTTT. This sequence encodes CASSLVMTAAGELFF.

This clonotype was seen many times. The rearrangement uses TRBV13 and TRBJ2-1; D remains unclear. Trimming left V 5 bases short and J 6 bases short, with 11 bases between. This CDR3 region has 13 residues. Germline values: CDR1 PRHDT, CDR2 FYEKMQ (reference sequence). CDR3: CASSPGPGNEQFF. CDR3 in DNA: TGTGCCAGCAGCCCCGGTCCTGGCAATGAGCAGTTCTTC.

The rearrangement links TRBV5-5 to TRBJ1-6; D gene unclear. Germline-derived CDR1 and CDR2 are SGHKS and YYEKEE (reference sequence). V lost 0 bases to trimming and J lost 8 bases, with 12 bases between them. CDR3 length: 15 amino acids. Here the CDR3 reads CASSLAPGADSPLHF. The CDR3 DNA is TGTGCCAGCAGCTTGGCCCCGGGCGCGGATTCACCCCTCCACTTT. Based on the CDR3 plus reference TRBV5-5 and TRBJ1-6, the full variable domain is DAGVTQSPTHLIKTRGQQVTLRCSPISGHKSVSWYQQVLGQGPQFIFQYYEKEERGRGNFPDRFSARQFPNYSSELNVNALLLGDSALYLCASSLAPGADSPLHFGNGTRLTVT.